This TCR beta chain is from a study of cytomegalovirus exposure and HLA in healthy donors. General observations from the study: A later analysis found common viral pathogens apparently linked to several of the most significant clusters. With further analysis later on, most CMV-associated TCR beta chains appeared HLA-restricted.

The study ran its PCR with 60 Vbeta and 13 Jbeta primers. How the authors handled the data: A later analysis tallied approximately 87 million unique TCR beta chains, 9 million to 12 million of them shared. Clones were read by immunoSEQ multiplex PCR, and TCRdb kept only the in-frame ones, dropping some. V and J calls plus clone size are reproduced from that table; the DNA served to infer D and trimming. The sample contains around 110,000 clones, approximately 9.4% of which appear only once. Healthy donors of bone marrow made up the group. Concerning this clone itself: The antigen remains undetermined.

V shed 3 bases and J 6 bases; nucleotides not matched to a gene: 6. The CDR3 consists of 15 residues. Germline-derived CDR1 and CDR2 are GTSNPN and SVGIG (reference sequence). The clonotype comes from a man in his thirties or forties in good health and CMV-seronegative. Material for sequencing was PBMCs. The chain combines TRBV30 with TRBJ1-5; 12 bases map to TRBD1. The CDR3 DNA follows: TGTGCCTGGAGCCAGGGACAGGGGGCTGGTCAGCCCCAGCATTTT. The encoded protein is CAWSQGQGAGQPQHF.